This entry features one T cell receptor beta chain sequence. Antigen unknown. The data were obtained in a study of T cells after yellow fever vaccination. Study findings and constraints: By day 5 rather than day 15, the secondary response had peaked, though it was weaker. Booster samples showed a return of most primary-vaccination clones (about 96% CD4, about 87% CD8).

UMIs and a universal primer site were added when TCR cDNA was made by 5'RACE template switching. TCRdb reprocessed the 5' RACE reads with MiXCR, giving one entry per CDR3 protein. In the table there are some 600,000 distinct CDR3 sequences, approximately 13% of which are singletons. This CDR3 spans 15 amino acids. CDR1 and CDR2 from the germline V gene are LGHNA and YSLEER. With 0 bases removed from V and 3 bases from J, the gap between germline ends came to 12 bases. This specimen consisted of PBMCs, obtained on the day of the yellow fever booster vaccination. The rearrangement joins TRBV4-3 to TRBJ2-7, with a possible D match to TRBD2 (6 bases). The receptor was isolated from a man aged 25-45 years who received the YFV17D yellow fever vaccine. The CDR3 here is CASSQDGGVDYEQYF. In nucleotides, the CDR3 is TGCGCCAGCAGCCAAGATGGCGGGGTGGACTACGAGCAGTACTTC.